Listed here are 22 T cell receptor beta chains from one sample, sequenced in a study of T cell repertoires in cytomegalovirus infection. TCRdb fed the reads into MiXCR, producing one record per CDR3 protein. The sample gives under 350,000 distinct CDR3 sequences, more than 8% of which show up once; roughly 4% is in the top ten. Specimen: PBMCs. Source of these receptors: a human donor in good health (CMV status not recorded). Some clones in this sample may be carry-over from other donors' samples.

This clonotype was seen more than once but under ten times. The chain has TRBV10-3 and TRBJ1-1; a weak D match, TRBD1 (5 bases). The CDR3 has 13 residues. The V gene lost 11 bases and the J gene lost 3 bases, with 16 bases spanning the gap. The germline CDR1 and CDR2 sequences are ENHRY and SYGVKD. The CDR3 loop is CAHLGGVDTEAFF. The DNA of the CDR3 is TGTGCCCACCTTGGAGGGGTGGACACTGAAGCTTTCTTT.

The CDR3 bases are TGTGCCAGCAGCGTAGAGGCGGGGGGGCTCACAGATACGCAGTATTTT. Translating gives CASSVEAGGLTDTQYF. This chain uses TRBV9 with TRBJ2-3; TRBD2 aligns across 9 bases. V dropped 0 bases and J dropped 2; count of bases not matched to a gene: 4. The V gene's germline CDR1 is SGDLS and CDR2 YYNGEE. This CDR3 is built from 16 residues.

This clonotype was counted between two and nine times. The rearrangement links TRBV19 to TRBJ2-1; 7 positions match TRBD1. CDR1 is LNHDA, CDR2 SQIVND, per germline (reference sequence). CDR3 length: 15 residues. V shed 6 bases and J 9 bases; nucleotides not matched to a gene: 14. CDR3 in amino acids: CASRGRDRKKGEQFF. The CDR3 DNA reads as TGTGCCAGTAGGGGCCGGGACAGAAAAAAGGGTGAGCAGTTCTTC.

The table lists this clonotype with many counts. Written as DNA, the CDR3 is TGTGCCAGCAGCTTAGTGGGGGGCAATTCACCCCTCCACTTT. This translates into CASSLVGGNSPLHF. The V and J genes are TRBV7-2 and TRBJ1-6; TRBD1 might be the D (6 bases). Germline assignment: CDR1 SGHTA and CDR2 FQGNSA. The CDR3 has 14 residues. The ends were cut back, 1 base at V and 7 bases at J, with 8 bases in the middle.

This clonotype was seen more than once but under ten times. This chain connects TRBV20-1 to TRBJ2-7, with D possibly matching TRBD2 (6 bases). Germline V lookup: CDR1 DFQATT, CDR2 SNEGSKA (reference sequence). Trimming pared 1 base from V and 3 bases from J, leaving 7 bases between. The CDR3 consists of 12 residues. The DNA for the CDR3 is TGCAGTGCTAGAGCGGGAGTCTACGAGCAGTACTTC. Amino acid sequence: CSARAGVYEQYF.

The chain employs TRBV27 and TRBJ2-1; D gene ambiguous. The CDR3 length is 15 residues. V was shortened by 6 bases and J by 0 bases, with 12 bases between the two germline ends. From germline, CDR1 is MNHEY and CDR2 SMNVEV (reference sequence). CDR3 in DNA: TGTGCCAGCAGCCTATTGCCGAGCTCCTACAATGAGCAGTTCTTC. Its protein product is CASSLLPSSYNEQFF.

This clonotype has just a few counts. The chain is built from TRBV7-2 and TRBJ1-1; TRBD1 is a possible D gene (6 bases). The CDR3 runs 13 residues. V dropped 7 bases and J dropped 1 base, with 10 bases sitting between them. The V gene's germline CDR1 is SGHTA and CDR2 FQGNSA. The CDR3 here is CASKGHSNTEAFF. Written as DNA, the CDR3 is TGTGCCAGCAAGGGACACTCGAACACTGAAGCTTTCTTT. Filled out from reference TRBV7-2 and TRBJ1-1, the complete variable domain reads GAGVSQSPSNKVTEKGKDVELRCDPISGHTALYWYRQSLGQGLEFLIYFQGNSAPDKSGLPSDRFSAERTGGSVSTLTIQRTQQEDSAVYLCASKGHSNTEAFFGQGTRLTVV.

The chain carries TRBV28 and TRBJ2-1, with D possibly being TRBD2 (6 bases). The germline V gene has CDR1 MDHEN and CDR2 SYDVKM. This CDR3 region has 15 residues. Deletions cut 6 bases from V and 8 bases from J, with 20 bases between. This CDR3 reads CASRQPGGGMYEQFF. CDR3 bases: TGTGCCAGCAGGCAACCCGGGGGTGGGATGTATGAGCAGTTCTTC.

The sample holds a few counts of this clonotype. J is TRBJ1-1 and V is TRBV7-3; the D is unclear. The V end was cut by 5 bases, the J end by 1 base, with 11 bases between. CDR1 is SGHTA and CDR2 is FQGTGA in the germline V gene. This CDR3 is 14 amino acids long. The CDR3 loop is CASSPPRANTEAFF. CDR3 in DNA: TGTGCCAGCAGCCCTCCACGGGCGAACACTGAAGCTTTCTTT.

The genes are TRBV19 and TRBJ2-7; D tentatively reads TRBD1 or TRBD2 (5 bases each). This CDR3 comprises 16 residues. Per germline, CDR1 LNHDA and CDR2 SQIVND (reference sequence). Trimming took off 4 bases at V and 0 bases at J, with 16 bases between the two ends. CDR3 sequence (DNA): TGTGCCAGTAGTACAACCGGGGCCCCAAGCTCCTACGAGCAGTACTTC. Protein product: CASSTTGAPSSYEQYF.

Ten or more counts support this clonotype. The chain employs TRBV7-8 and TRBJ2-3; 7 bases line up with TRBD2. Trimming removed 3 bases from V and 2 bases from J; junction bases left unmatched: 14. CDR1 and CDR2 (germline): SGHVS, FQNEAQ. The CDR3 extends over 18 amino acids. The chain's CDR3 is CASSLGPSGGWVTDTQYF. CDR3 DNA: TGTGCCAGCAGCTTGGGACCTTCGGGGGGATGGGTCACAGATACGCAGTATTTT. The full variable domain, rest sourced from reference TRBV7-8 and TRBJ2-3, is GAGVSQSPRYKVAKRGQDVALRCDPISGHVSLFWYQQALGQGPEFLTYFQNEAQLDKSGLPSDRFFAERPEGSVSTLKIQRTQQEDSAVYLCASSLGPSGGWVTDTQYFGPGTRLTVL.

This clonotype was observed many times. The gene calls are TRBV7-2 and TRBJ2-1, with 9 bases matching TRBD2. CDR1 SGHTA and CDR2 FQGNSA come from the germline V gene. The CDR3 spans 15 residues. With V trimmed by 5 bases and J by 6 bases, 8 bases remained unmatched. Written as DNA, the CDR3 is TGTGCCAGCAGCCAACGGACTAGCGCTTCCAATGAGCAGTTCTTC. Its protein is CASSQRTSASNEQFF.

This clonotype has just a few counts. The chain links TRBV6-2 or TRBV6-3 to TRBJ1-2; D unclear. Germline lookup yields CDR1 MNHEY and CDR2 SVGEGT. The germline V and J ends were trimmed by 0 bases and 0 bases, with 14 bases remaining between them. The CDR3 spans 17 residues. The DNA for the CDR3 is TGTGCCAGCAGTTACTCTGTTTCCGCTCACTCTAACTATGGCTACACCTTC. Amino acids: CASSYSVSAHSNYGYTF.

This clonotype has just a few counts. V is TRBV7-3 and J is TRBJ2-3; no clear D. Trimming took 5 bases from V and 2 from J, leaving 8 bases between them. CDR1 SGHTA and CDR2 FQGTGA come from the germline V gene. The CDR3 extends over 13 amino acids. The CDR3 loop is CASSPRNTDTQYF. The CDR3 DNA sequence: TGTGCCAGCAGCCCGCGCAACACAGATACGCAGTATTTT.

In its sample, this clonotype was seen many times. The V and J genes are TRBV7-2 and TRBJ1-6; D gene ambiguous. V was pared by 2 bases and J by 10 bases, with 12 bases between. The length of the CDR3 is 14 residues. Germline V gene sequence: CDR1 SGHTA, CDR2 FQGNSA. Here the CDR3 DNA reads TGTGCCAGCAGCTTATTCGGAGGAAAGTCACCCCTCCACTTT. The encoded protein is CASSLFGGKSPLHF.

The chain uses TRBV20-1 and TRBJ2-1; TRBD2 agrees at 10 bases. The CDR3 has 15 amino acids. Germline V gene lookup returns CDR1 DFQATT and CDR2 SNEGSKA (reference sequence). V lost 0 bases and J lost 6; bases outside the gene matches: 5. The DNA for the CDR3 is TGCAGTGCTAGAGATGGTAGCGGGAGGTCCAATGAGCAGTTCTTC. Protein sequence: CSARDGSGRSNEQFF.

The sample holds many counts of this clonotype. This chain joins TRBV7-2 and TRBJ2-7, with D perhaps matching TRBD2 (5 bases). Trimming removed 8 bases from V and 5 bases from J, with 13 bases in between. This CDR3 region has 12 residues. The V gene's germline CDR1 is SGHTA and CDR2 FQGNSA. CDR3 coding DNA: TGTGCCAGCGGACTCTATGTCGACGAGCAGTACTTC. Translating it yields CASGLYVDEQYF.

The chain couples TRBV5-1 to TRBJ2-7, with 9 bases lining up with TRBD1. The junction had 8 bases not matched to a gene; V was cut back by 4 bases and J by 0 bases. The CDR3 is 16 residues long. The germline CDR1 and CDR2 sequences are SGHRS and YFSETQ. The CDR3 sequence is CASSPIRQGGSYEQYF. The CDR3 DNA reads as TGCGCCAGCAGCCCCATCAGACAGGGGGGCTCCTACGAGCAGTACTTC.

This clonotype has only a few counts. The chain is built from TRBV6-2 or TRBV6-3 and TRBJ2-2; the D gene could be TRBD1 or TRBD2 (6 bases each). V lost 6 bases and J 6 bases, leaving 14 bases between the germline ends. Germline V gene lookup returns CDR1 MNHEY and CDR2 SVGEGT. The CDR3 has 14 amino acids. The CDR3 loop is CASRKGGAAGELFF. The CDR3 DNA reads TGTGCCAGCAGAAAGGGGGGCGCCGCCGGGGAGCTGTTTTTT.

CDR3 in amino acids: CAPRGTLNYGYTF. The CDR3 nucleotides read TGTGCCCCACGGGGTACCCTAAACTATGGCTACACCTTC. The rearrangement uses TRBV19 and TRBJ1-2; D gene unclear. Per germline, CDR1 LNHDA and CDR2 SQIVND (reference sequence). Trimming removed 11 bases from V and 2 bases from J, with 15 bases in between. The CDR3 contains 13 residues. The full variable domain, in which reference TRBV19 and TRBJ1-2 provide the parts outside the CDR3, is DGGITQSPKYLFRKEGQNVTLSCEQNLNHDAMYWYRQDPGQGLRLIYYSQIVNDFQKGDIAEGYSVSREKKESFPLTVTSAQKNPTAFYLCAPRGTLNYGYTFGSGTRLTVV.

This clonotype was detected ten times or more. The CDR3: CASSYAGTGGWDEQFF. CDR3 sequence (DNA): TGTGCCAGCAGTTACGCCGGGACAGGGGGTTGGGATGAGCAGTTCTTC. The chain combines TRBV6-5 with TRBJ2-1, with 11 bases lining up with TRBD1. The CDR3 has 16 amino acids. The V gene end was trimmed by 2 bases and the J gene end by 8 bases; junction bases not matched to a gene: 8. The germline gives CDR1 MNHEY, CDR2 SVGAGI.

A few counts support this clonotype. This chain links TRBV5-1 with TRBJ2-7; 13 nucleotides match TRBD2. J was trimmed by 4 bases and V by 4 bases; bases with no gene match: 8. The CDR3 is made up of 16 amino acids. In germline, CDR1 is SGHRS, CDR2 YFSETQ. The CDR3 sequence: CASSPGTSGALYEQYF. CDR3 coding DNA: TGCGCCAGCAGCCCCGGGACTAGCGGGGCTTTATACGAGCAGTACTTC.